These 12 T cell receptor beta chains share one sample of origin, sequenced in a study of blood T cell repertoires in COVID-19. Measured with immunoSEQ multiplex PCR; TCRdb has only the in-frame clones, and not every one. Of some 180,000 clones in the sample, roughly nine tenths were seen once. Material for sequencing was PBMCs or T cells enriched from blood (not recorded which). The receptors stem from a woman aged 40 to 49 in a cohort exposed to, infected with or recovered from COVID-19 (not recorded which).

V gene TRBV25-1 combines with J gene TRBJ1-6, with TRBD1 identical over 7 bases. CDR3 size: 18 residues. Losses at the gene ends were 3 bases for V and 10 bases for J; bases not matched to a gene: 18. Germline V gene lookup returns CDR1 MGHDK and CDR2 SYGVNS. CDR3 in amino acids: CASSDSSGTELPGSPLHF. The DNA for the CDR3 is TGTGCCAGCAGTGATTCTTCCGGGACAGAACTCCCGGGGTCACCCCTCCACTTT.

This chain links TRBV7-9 with TRBJ1-6; a possible D gene is TRBD1 (5 bases). Germline values: CDR1 SEHNR, CDR2 FQNEAQ (reference sequence). Trimming left V 5 bases short and J 6 bases short, with 8 bases between. The CDR3 contains 13 residues. The CDR3 sequence is CASSGASNSPLHF. For the CDR3, the DNA is TGTGCCAGCAGCGGGGCGTCTAATTCACCCCTCCACTTT. The variable domain in full, completed from reference TRBV7-9 and TRBJ1-6, reads DTGVSQNPRHKITKRGQNVTFRCDPISEHNRLYWYRQTLGQGPEFLTYFQNEAQLEKSRLLSDRFSAERPKGSFSTLEIQRTEQGDSAMYLCASSGASNSPLHFGNGTRLTVT.

The gene calls are TRBV30 and TRBJ2-7; TRBD2 matches 8 bases. The CDR3 covers 13 residues. CDR1 is GTSNPN, CDR2 SVGIG, per germline (reference sequence). Trimming took 2 bases from V and 7 from J; bases not matched to a gene: 7. DNA for the CDR3: TGTGCCTGGAGTAGCGGGAGAACGTCTGAGCAGTACTTC. Encoded protein: CAWSSGRTSEQYF.

This clone was counted once. V is TRBV4-3 and J is TRBJ2-3; 14 bases are shared with TRBD2. V was clipped by 2 bases and J by 0 bases; unmatched bases: 13. CDR1 and CDR2 from the germline V gene are LGHNA and YSLEER. The CDR3 contains 21 residues. The CDR3 DNA sequence: TGCGCCAGCAGCCAATCCGGACTAGCGGGGGGCGCATATTTTAGCACAGATACGCAGTATTTT. It encodes CASSQSGLAGGAYFSTDTQYF.

In DNA, the CDR3 is TGTGCCAGCAGTGATGCGGGGGCGGAGGACATTCAGTACTTC. Translation gives CASSDAGAEDIQYF. This sequence joins TRBV6-1 and TRBJ2-4; maybe TRBD2 (7 bases). Germline-derived CDR1 and CDR2 are MNHNS and SASEGT. This CDR3 spans 14 amino acids. Trimming took 3 bases from V and 8 from J, leaving 14 bases between them.

This clone was observed a few times. This chain uses TRBV19 with TRBJ1-5, with 7 bases aligning to TRBD1. The junction had 6 bases not matched to a gene; V was cut back by 6 bases and J by 1 base. The CDR3 extends over 15 amino acids. Germline-derived CDR1 and CDR2 are LNHDA and SQIVND (reference sequence). Written as DNA, the CDR3 is TGTGCCAGTAGGGCTTCAGGGGGAAGCAATCAGCCCCAGCATTTT. Amino acids: CASRASGGSNQPQHF. Filled out from reference TRBV19 and TRBJ1-5, the complete variable domain reads DGGITQSPKYLFRKEGQNVTLSCEQNLNHDAMYWYRQDPGQGLRLIYYSQIVNDFQKGDIAEGYSVSREKKESFPLTVTSAQKNPTAFYLCASRASGGSNQPQHFGDGTRLSIL.

V usage is TRBV18 and J usage is TRBJ1-2; no reliable D call. V was shortened by 3 bases and J by 2 bases, with 16 bases between the two germline ends. Germline CDR1 reads KGHSH; CDR2 reads LQKENI. CDR3 length: 16 residues. DNA of the CDR3: TGTGCCAGCTCACCCGTCAAGGAGACCCCCAACTATGGCTACACCTTC. Its protein is CASSPVKETPNYGYTF.

The gene calls are TRBV20-1 and TRBJ2-3, with TRBD1 as a possible D gene (5 bases). CDR3 length: 14 amino acids. Trimming stripped 3 bases from V and 4 bases from J, with 14 bases between. Germline V gives CDR1 DFQATT, CDR2 SNEGSKA (reference sequence). In nucleotides, the CDR3 is TGCAGTGCTAGTTTCGGTGCAGGGCCAGATACGCAGTATTTT. It codes for CSASFGAGPDTQYF.

V usage is TRBV28 and J usage is TRBJ2-7; unclear D gene. Germline assignment: CDR1 MDHEN and CDR2 SYDVKM. The CDR3 is 13 amino acids. V was trimmed by 3 bases and J by 2 bases, leaving 8 bases between them. The CDR3 here is CASSFVSTYEQYF. The CDR3 DNA is TGTGCCAGCAGTTTCGTTTCTACCTACGAGCAGTACTTC.

This chain links TRBV5-5 with TRBJ1-6; 7 bases are shared with TRBD1. Losses at the gene ends were 0 bases for V and 10 bases for J; bases not matched to a gene: 10. Germline V gene lookup returns CDR1 SGHKS and CDR2 YYEKEE (reference sequence). The length of the CDR3 is 16 residues. The CDR3, as DNA: TGTGCCAGCAGCTTGGGGACAGGACAGCCAAAATCACCCCTCCACTTT. Protein: CASSLGTGQPKSPLHF.

The CDR3, as DNA: TGCGCCAGCAGCCAAGAGAGGGCGAACTATGGCTACACCTTC. It codes for CASSQERANYGYTF. The chain has TRBV4-1 and TRBJ1-2, with D uncertain. Trimming pared 0 bases from V and 2 bases from J, leaving 7 bases between. Germline V gene lookup returns CDR1 MGHRA and CDR2 YSYEKL. There are 14 residues in the CDR3.

The chain joins TRBV28 to TRBJ2-2; the match to TRBD1 covers 9 bases. Germline CDR1 and CDR2: MDHEN and SYDVKM. This CDR3 comprises 18 residues. The trim removed 4 bases at V and 6 bases at J, leaving 15 bases unmatched. CDR3 loop: CASSSTQLGTGTPGELFF. CDR3 DNA sequence: TGTGCCAGCAGTTCGACCCAGTTGGGGACAGGGACCCCCGGGGAGCTGTTTTTT.